This T cell receptor beta chain was sequenced during a study of blood T cell repertoires in COVID-19. At the level of the study: Italy, Spain and the United States were the sources of the convalescent and acute COVID-19 samples.

Germline values: CDR1 DFQATT, CDR2 SNEGSKA (reference sequence). Trimming left V 7 bases short and J 7 bases short, with 8 bases between. The CDR3 length is 10 residues. Living in about two dozen US areas, the participants were between 18 and 89 years of age. Participants had their cohort set by participant-reported clinical history. This clone has a handful of counts. Sequenced by immunoSEQ multiplex PCR; TCRdb stores in-frame clones only, minus some. The sample lists 350,000 or so clones; about 86% were seen once. Sample: PBMCs or T cells enriched from blood (not recorded which). This chain uses TRBV20-1 with TRBJ2-1, with D possibly matching TRBD2 (5 bases). The clonotype comes from a middle-aged woman with acute COVID-19. Here the CDR3 reads CSVAWNEQFF. Here the CDR3 DNA reads TGCAGTGTAGCGTGGAATGAGCAGTTCTTC.